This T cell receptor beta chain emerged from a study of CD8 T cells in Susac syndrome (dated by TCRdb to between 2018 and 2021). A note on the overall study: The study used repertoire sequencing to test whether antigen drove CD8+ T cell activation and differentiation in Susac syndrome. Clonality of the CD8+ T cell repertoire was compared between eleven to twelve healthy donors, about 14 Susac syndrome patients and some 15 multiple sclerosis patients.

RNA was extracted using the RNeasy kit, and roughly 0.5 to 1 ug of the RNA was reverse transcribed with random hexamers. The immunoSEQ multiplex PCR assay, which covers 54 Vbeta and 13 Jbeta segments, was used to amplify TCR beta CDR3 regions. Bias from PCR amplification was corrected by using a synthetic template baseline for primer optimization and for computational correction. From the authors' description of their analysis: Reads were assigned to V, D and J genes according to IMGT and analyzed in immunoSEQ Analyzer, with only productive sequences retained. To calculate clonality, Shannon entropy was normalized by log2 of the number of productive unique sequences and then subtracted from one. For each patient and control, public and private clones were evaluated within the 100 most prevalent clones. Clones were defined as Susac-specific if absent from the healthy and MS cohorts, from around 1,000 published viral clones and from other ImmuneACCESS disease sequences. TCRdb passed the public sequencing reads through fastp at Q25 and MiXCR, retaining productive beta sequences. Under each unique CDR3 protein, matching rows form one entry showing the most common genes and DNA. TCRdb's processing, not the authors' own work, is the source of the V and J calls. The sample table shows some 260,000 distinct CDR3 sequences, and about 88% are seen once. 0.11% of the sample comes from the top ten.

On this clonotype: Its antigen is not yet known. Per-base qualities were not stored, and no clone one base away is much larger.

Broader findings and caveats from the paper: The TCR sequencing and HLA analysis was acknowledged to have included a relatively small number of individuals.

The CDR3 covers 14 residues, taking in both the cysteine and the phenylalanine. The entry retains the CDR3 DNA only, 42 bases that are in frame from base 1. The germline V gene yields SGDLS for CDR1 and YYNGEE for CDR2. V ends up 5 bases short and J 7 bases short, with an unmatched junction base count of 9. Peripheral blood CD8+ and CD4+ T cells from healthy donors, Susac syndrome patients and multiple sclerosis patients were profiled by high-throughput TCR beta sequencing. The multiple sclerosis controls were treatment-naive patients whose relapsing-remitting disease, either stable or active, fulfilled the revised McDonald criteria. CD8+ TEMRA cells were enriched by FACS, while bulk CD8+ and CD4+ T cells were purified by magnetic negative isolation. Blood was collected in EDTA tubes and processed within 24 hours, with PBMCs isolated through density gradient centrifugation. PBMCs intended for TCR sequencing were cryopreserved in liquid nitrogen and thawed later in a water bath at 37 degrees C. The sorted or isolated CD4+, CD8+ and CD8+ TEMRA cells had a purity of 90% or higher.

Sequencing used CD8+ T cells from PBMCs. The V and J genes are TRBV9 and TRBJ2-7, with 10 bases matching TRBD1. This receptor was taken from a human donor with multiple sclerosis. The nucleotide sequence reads TGTGCCAGCAGTACCGGGACAGGGGTGTGGGAGCAGTACTTC. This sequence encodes CASSTGTGVWEQYF.